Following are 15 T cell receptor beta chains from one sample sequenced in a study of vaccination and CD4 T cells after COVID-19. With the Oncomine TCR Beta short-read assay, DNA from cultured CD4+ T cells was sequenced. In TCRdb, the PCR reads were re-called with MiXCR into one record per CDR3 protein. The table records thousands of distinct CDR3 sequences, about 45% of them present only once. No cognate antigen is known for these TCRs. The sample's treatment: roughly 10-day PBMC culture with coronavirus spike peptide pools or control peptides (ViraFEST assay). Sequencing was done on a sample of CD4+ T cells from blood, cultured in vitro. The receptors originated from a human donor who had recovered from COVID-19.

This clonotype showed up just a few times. CDR3 nucleotides: TGCAGCCCTAGGGCCCACGGTGGGGGCGGCTTTGGCTACACCTTC. Encoded protein: CSPRAHGGGGFGYTF. V is TRBV20-1 and J is TRBJ1-2; D is perhaps TRBD1 (6 bases). Germline V gives CDR1 DFQATT, CDR2 SNEGSKA (reference sequence). The CDR3 is 15 amino acids.

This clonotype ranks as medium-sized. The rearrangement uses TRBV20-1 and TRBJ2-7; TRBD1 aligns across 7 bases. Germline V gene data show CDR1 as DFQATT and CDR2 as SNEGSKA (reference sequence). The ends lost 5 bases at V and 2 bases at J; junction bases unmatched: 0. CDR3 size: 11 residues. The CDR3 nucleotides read TGCAGTGCTGGGACAGCCTACGAGCAGTACTTC. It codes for CSAGTAYEQYF.

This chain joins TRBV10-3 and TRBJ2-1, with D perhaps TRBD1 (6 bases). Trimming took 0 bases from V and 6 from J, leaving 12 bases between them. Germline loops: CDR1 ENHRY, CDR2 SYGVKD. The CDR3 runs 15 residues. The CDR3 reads CAISESYRVGNEQFF. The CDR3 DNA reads TGTGCCATCAGTGAGTCGTACAGGGTGGGCAATGAGCAGTTCTTC.

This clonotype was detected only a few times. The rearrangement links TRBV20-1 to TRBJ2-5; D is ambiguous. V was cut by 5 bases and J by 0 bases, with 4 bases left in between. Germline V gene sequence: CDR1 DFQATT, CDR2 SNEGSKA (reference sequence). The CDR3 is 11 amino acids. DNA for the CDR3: TGCAGTGCTTCGGACCAAGAGACCCAGTACTTC. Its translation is CSASDQETQYF.

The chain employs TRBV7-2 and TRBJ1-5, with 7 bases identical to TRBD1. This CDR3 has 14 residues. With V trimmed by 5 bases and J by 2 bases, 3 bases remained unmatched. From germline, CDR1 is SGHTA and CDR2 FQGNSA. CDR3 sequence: CASSATGGNQPQHF. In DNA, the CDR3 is TGTGCCAGCAGCGCCACAGGGGGCAATCAGCCCCAGCATTTT.

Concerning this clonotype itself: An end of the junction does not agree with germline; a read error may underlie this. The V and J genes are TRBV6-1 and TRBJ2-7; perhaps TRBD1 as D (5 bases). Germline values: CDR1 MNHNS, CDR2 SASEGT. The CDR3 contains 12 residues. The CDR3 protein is CASSVQGYELYF. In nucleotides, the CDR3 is TGTGCCAGCAGTGTTCAGGGCTACGAGCTGTACTTC.

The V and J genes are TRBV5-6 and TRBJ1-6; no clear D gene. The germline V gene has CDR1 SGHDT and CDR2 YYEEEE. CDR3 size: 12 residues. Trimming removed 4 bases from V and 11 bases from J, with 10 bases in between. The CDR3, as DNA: TGTGCCAGCAGCCCCTACGGGGCACCCCTCCACTTT. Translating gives CASSPYGAPLHF.

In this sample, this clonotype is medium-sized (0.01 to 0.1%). The chain's CDR3 is CSARGGNQETQYF. The CDR3 nucleotides are TGCAGTGCTAGGGGGGGGAACCAAGAGACCCAGTACTTC. The chain uses TRBV20-1 and TRBJ2-5; 7 bases are a match to TRBD2. This CDR3 spans 13 amino acids. Germline CDR1 DFQATT, CDR2 SNEGSKA (reference sequence). V shed 3 bases and J 0 bases; nucleotides not matched to a gene: 1.

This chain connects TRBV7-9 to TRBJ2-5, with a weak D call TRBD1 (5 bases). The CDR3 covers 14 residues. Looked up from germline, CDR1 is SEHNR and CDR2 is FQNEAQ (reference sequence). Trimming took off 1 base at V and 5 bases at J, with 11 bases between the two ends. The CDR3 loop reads CASSLVSGRETQYF. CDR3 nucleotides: TGTGCCAGCAGCTTAGTTTCAGGGCGGGAGACCCAGTACTTC.

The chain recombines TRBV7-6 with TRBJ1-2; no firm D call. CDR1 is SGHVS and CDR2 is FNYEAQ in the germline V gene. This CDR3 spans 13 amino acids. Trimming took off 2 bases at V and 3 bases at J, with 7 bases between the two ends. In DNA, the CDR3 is TGTGCCAGCAGCTTACCTGGGGACTATGGCTACACCTTC. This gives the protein CASSLPGDYGYTF.

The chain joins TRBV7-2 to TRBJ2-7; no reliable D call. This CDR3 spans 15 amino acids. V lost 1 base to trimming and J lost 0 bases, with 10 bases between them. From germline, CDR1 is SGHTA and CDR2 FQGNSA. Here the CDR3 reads CASSLGGLGSYEQYF. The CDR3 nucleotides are TGTGCCAGCAGCTTAGGTGGGTTGGGCTCCTACGAGCAGTACTTC.

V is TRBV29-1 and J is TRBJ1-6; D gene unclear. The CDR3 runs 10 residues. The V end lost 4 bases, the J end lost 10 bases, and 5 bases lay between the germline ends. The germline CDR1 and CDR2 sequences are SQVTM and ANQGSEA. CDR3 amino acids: CSVVGSPLHF. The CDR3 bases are TGCAGCGTTGTGGGGTCACCCCTCCACTTT.

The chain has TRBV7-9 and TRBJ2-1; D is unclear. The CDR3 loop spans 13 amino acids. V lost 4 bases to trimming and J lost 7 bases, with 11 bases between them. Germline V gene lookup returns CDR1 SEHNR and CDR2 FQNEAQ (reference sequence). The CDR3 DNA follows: TGTGCCAGCAGCTCCCCAAGAGTGAATGAGCAGTTCTTC. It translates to CASSSPRVNEQFF.

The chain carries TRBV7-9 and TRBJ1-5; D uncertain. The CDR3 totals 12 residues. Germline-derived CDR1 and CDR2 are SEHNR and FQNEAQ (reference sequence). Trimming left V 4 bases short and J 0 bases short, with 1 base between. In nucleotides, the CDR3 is TGTGCCAGCAGCTATAGCAATCAGCCCCAGCATTTT. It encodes CASSYSNQPQHF.

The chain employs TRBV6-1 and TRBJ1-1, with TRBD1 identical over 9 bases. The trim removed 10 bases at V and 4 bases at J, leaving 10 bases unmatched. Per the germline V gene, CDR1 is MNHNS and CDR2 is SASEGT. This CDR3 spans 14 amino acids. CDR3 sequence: CATLRDRVVTEAFF. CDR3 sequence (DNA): TGTGCCACCCTCCGGGACAGGGTCGTCACTGAAGCTTTCTTT.